Presented here are 31 T cell receptor beta chains from one specimen sequenced in a study of spatial heterogeneity in lung cancer. The sample's time point: sample taken at primary tumor resection. No cell sorting; template was whole RNA from tumor, lung tissue or PBMC. One entry per CDR3 protein, called by TCRdb with MiXCR from the 5' RACE reads. The table lists around 89,000 distinct CDR3 sequences, about 12% of them singletons. Sequences were derived from PBMCs, sampled at surgery. The receptor source for this set is a male donor with early-stage non-small cell lung cancer.

This clonotype appeared a few times. V usage is TRBV29-1 and J usage is TRBJ2-7, with 7 bases matching TRBD1. After removal of 4 bases from V and 2 bases from J, the junction contained 8 bases not matched to a gene. CDR3 length: 14 residues. Germline V gene lookup returns CDR1 SQVTM and CDR2 ANQGSEA. CDR3 nucleotide sequence: TGCAGCGTTGGGACCGGGACAGTAACCTACGAGCAGTACTTC. Translation: CSVGTGTVTYEQYF.

This clonotype was recorded a few times. The chain is built from TRBV5-1 and TRBJ2-5, with a possible D match to TRBD1 (7 bases). V was shortened by 4 bases and J by 3 bases, with 16 bases between the two germline ends. The length of the CDR3 is 15 residues. CDR1 is SGHRS, CDR2 YFSETQ, per germline. The CDR3: CASSRSGGLEETQYF. The CDR3 DNA reads as TGCGCCAGCAGCAGGTCAGGGGGGCTAGAAGAGACCCAGTACTTC.

This clonotype occurred a few times. The chain couples TRBV12-3 or TRBV12-4 to TRBJ1-5; possible D gene TRBD1, 5 bases. This CDR3 spans 13 amino acids. With 3 bases removed from V and 5 bases from J, the gap between germline ends came to 8 bases. The CDR3 spells CASSFGGDQPQHF. The CDR3 bases are TGTGCCAGCAGTTTCGGGGGAGATCAGCCCCAGCATTTT.

Many counts were recorded for this clonotype. This chain links TRBV20-1 with TRBJ2-7; 10 bases are shared with TRBD1. The CDR3 runs 12 residues. After removal of 6 bases from V and 9 bases from J, the junction contained 8 bases not matched to a gene. The germline V gene encodes CDR1 DFQATT and CDR2 SNEGSKA (reference sequence). CDR3 sequence reads: CSAEGTGDLQYF. The CDR3 DNA follows: TGCAGTGCCGAGGGGACAGGGGACCTGCAGTACTTC.

This clonotype appeared many times. V is TRBV7-9 and J is TRBJ2-2; unclear D gene. The CDR3 is 14 residues long. The ends were cut back, 3 bases at V and 2 bases at J, with 7 bases in the middle. Germline V gene sequence: CDR1 SEHNR, CDR2 FQNEAQ (reference sequence). CDR3 DNA sequence: TGTGCCAGCAGCTTCTTAAGTAACACCGGGGAGCTGTTTTTT. This codes for CASSFLSNTGELFF. The whole variable domain, remainder taken from reference TRBV7-9 and TRBJ2-2, is DTGVSQNPRHKITKRGQNVTFRCDPISEHNRLYWYRQTLGQGPEFLTYFQNEAQLEKSRLLSDRFSAERPKGSFSTLEIQRTEQGDSAMYLCASSFLSNTGELFFGEGSRLTVL.

For this clonotype: The junction shows a germline mismatch at one end, possibly a read error. The V gene is TRBV7-2, the J gene TRBJ1-6, with 7 nucleotides matching TRBD1. The CDR3 has 15 amino acids. Germline V gene sequence: CDR1 SGHTA, CDR2 FQGNSA. CDR3 residues: CVSSLWGQRDSPLHF. The CDR3 DNA reads TGTGTCAGCAGCCTCTGGGGACAGCGGGATTCACCCCTCCACTTT.

This clonotype was observed a handful of times. The chain is built from TRBV2 and TRBJ2-7, with 11 bases identical to TRBD2. V dropped 8 bases and J dropped 5; count of bases not matched to a gene: 11. In germline, CDR1 is SNHLY, CDR2 FYNNEI. The CDR3 is 15 amino acids. For the CDR3, the DNA is TGTGCCAGCGGGCGAGTCTTAGCGGGAGGGAACGAGCAGTACTTC. This translates into CASGRVLAGGNEQYF. The complete variable domain, with remaining parts taken from reference TRBV2 and TRBJ2-7, reads EPEVTQTPSHQVTQMGQEVILRCVPISNHLYFYWYRQILGQKVEFLVSFYNNEISEKSEIFDDQFSVERPDGSNFTLKIRSTKLEDSAMYFCASGRVLAGGNEQYFGPGTRLTVT.

The sample holds a few counts of this clonotype. The V call is TRBV2, the J call TRBJ1-4; no clear D gene. Trimming shortened V by 3 bases and J by 3 bases, and 11 bases separated the two germline ends. Germline CDR1 reads SNHLY; CDR2 reads FYNNEI. The CDR3 has 15 residues. The DNA for the CDR3 is TGTGCCAGCAGTGACCCTAAAGCTCCTAATGAAAAACTGTTTTTT. Its translation: CASSDPKAPNEKLFF.

This clonotype was seen many times. V and J are TRBV9 and TRBJ2-1; D remains unclear. The CDR3 is 12 residues long. Trimming shortened V by 0 bases and J by 9 bases, and 7 bases separated the two germline ends. Germline V gene data show CDR1 as SGDLS and CDR2 as YYNGEE. CDR3 residues: CASSVVDREQFF. The CDR3 DNA reads as TGTGCCAGCAGCGTAGTCGACCGTGAGCAGTTCTTC.

The sample holds a few counts of this clonotype. The J gene is TRBJ1-6, the V gene TRBV6-5, with TRBD1 as a possible D gene (6 bases). Germline V CDR1 and CDR2: MNHEY, SVGAGI. The CDR3 sequence is 17 residues long. V was clipped by 6 bases and J by 7 bases, with 22 bases between them. The CDR3 nucleotides are TGTGCCAGCAGCCGCCCCCCGACAGGACCAAAGAATTCACCCCTCCACTTT. Its protein product is CASSRPPTGPKNSPLHF.

This clonotype showed up just a few times. The rearrangement uses TRBV6-5 and TRBJ2-5; 11 bases are shared with TRBD2. CDR1 is MNHEY and CDR2 is SVGAGI in the germline V gene. The trim removed 2 bases at V and 4 bases at J, leaving 12 bases unmatched. The CDR3 loop spans 18 amino acids. Written as DNA, the CDR3 is TGTGCCAGCAGTTACCGTAGCGGGAGGGCCAGAGGAGGAGAGACCCAGTACTTC. Translated: CASSYRSGRARGGETQYF.

This clonotype was seen at least ten times. The chain employs TRBV20-1 and TRBJ1-1, with D possibly TRBD1 on 6 matching bases. Trimming left V 3 bases short and J 3 bases short, with 17 bases between. The germline gives CDR1 DFQATT, CDR2 SNEGSKA (reference sequence). This CDR3 has 15 residues. CDR3 region: CSARGARGADTEAFF. The DNA of the CDR3 is TGCAGTGCTAGGGGTGCTCGGGGGGCGGACACTGAAGCTTTCTTT.

The chain employs TRBV4-1 and TRBJ2-6, with D uncertain. V dropped 6 bases and J dropped 2 bases, with 8 bases sitting between them. This CDR3 region has 14 residues. Germline CDR1 is MGHRA and CDR2 is YSYEKL. The DNA of the CDR3 is TGCGCCAGCAGACACAACACTGGGGCCAACGTCCTGACTTTC. Its translation: CASRHNTGANVLTF.

The V and J genes are TRBV20-1 and TRBJ2-1; 10 nucleotides agree with TRBD1. J gave up 9 bases and V 1 base, and 6 bases lay outside the gene matches. Germline lookup yields CDR1 DFQATT and CDR2 SNEGSKA (reference sequence). This CDR3 region has 14 residues. The CDR3 sequence is CSARVDRGTAEQFF. The CDR3 nucleotides are TGCAGTGCTAGAGTGGACAGGGGGACCGCTGAGCAGTTCTTC.

This clonotype was detected only a few times. The chain combines TRBV20-1 with TRBJ2-3, with D possibly being TRBD1 (6 bases). This CDR3 region has 14 residues. Germline V CDR1 and CDR2: DFQATT, SNEGSKA (reference sequence). The germline V and J ends were trimmed by 3 bases and 4 bases, with 14 bases remaining between them. This chain's CDR3 is CSASLQGVPDTQYF. DNA for the CDR3: TGCAGTGCTAGTTTACAGGGTGTCCCAGATACGCAGTATTTT.

The chain carries TRBV4-2 and TRBJ2-2, with TRBD1 matching 7 bases. The germline V gene encodes CDR1 LGHNA and CDR2 YNFKEQ. V dropped 4 bases and J dropped 0; count of bases not matched to a gene: 8. This CDR3 region has 17 residues. CDR3 nucleotide sequence: TGTGCCAGCAGCCGCCCGCCGGGACAGACGAACACCGGGGAGCTGTTTTTT. Translating it yields CASSRPPGQTNTGELFF.

Written as DNA, the CDR3 is TGTGCCAGCAGCCCAACAAATCCCGGGGAGCTGTTTTTT. Translated, it gives CASSPTNPGELFF. The V call is TRBV11-2, the J call TRBJ2-2; D is ambiguous. The CDR3 covers 13 residues. The germline V and J ends were trimmed by 5 bases and 6 bases, with 10 bases remaining between them. Germline CDR1 and CDR2: SGHAT and FQNNGV.

This clonotype was found a few times. The chain combines TRBV4-1 with TRBJ2-1; D remains ambiguous. Germline V gene sequence: CDR1 MGHRA, CDR2 YSYEKL. The CDR3 has 14 amino acids. Trimming shortened V by 0 bases and J by 12 bases, and 15 bases separated the two germline ends. As DNA, the CDR3 is TGCGCCAGCAGCCAAGATACCGCCTCGCAAGGGCAGTTCTTC. Its protein is CASSQDTASQGQFF.

This clonotype was seen many times. The V gene is TRBV5-1, the J gene TRBJ2-3, with 9 bases that match TRBD2. There are 19 residues in the CDR3. V trimming: 0 bases; J trimming: 2 bases; junction bases outside the gene matches: 13. Germline lookup yields CDR1 SGHRS and CDR2 YFSETQ. DNA of the CDR3: TGCGCCAGCAGCTTGGCCTGGGTGACTAGCGGAGCACACACAGATACGCAGTATTTT. This codes for CASSLAWVTSGAHTDTQYF.

This clonotype was found a few times. This chain's CDR3 is CASSSSRANTEAFF. CDR3 nucleotides: TGTGCCAGCAGCTCGAGCAGGGCGAACACTGAAGCTTTCTTT. The genes are TRBV7-2 and TRBJ1-1; the D gene is possibly TRBD1 (5 bases). V was trimmed by 4 bases and J by 1 base, leaving 10 bases between them. The CDR3 has 14 amino acids. In germline, CDR1 is SGHTA, CDR2 FQGNSA.

This clonotype was seen many times. The chain carries TRBV28 and TRBJ1-6; D is possibly TRBD1 (5 bases). Germline V gives CDR1 MDHEN, CDR2 SYDVKM. The germline V and J ends were trimmed by 6 bases and 7 bases, with 16 bases remaining between them. There are 15 residues in the CDR3. CDR3 amino acids: CASRDPGGGNSPLHF. As DNA, the CDR3 is TGTGCCAGCAGGGACCCGGGGGGAGGGAATTCACCCCTCCACTTT.

There are many counts of this clonotype. The rearrangement joins TRBV5-1 to TRBJ2-3, with 8 bases lining up with TRBD2. V gave up 3 bases and J gave up 2 bases; unmatched junction bases: 5. Looked up from germline, CDR1 is SGHRS and CDR2 is YFSETQ. The CDR3 has 15 amino acids. The CDR3 DNA follows: TGCGCCAGCAGCTCGCGGGGGGCCAACACAGATACGCAGTATTTT. Translated, it gives CASSSRGANTDTQYF.

This clonotype was seen more than once but under ten times. The V and J genes are TRBV15 and TRBJ1-2; maybe TRBD1 (5 bases). V lost 0 bases and J lost 6, with 14 bases in between. The CDR3 has 15 residues. Germline CDR1 reads LNHNV; CDR2 reads YYDKDF (reference sequence). This CDR3 is CATSRDPRGGDGYTF. In nucleotides, the CDR3 is TGTGCCACCAGCAGAGATCCCCGTGGGGGGGATGGCTACACCTTC.

V and J are TRBV7-2 and TRBJ1-5; D gene unclear. Looked up from germline, CDR1 is SGHTA and CDR2 is FQGNSA. V was pared by 5 bases and J by 4 bases, with 18 bases between. The CDR3 length is 16 residues. The CDR3 coding sequence is TGTGCCAGCAGCGACCAAACAGAGTTCCTTAATCAGCCCCAGCATTTT. This sequence encodes CASSDQTEFLNQPQHF.

This clonotype was seen a single time. The CDR3 region is CASSYRDREQFF. DNA of the CDR3: TGTGCCAGCAGTTACCGGGACAGGGAGCAGTTCTTC. This chain connects TRBV6-2 or TRBV6-3 to TRBJ2-1; TRBD1 matches 8 bases. CDR1 and CDR2 from the germline V gene are MNHEY and SVGEGT. This CDR3 spans 12 amino acids. V trimming: 2 bases; J trimming: 10 bases; junction bases outside the gene matches: 1.

The sample holds a few counts of this clonotype. This rearrangement joins TRBV10-3 to TRBJ1-4; TRBD1 might be the D (6 bases). Trimming took off 6 bases at V and 5 bases at J, with 13 bases between the two ends. CDR3 length: 14 amino acids. Germline V gene data show CDR1 as ENHRY and CDR2 as SYGVKD. The CDR3 reads CAISRDKENEKLFF. In nucleotides, the CDR3 is TGTGCCATCAGCCGGGACAAGGAAAATGAAAAACTGTTTTTT.

About this clonotype: The DNA is left out, because the CDR3 cannot be placed on it with certainty; the CDR3 is given as TCRdb lists it. The chain uses TRBV10-2 and TRBJ2-7; the D call in the table, TRBD1, was not verified against the DNA. From germline, CDR1 is WSHSY and CDR2 SAAADI. The CDR3 totals 13 residues, both ends included. The CDR3 here is CASRTSTSGPGYF.

The V call is TRBV7-9, the J call TRBJ2-5, with D maybe TRBD2 (6 bases). The CDR3 length is 14 residues. V lost 7 bases, J lost 4 bases, and 16 bases lay in between. Germline V gives CDR1 SEHNR, CDR2 FQNEAQ (reference sequence). CDR3 coding DNA: TGTGCCAGCAACCCCTGGGCGGGGACAGAGACCCAGTACTTC. Protein product: CASNPWAGTETQYF.

V gene TRBV19 combines with J gene TRBJ1-5; D is undetermined. The CDR3 is 15 residues long. Germline V gene sequence: CDR1 LNHDA, CDR2 SQIVND (reference sequence). The V gene lost 3 bases and the J gene lost 3 bases, with 12 bases spanning the gap. CDR3 residues: CASSIRIPFNQPQHF. Written as DNA, the CDR3 is TGTGCCAGTAGTATCAGGATCCCCTTCAATCAGCCCCAGCATTTT. Full variable domain (outside the CDR3, taken from reference TRBV19 and TRBJ1-5): DGGITQSPKYLFRKEGQNVTLSCEQNLNHDAMYWYRQDPGQGLRLIYYSQIVNDFQKGDIAEGYSVSREKKESFPLTVTSAQKNPTAFYLCASSIRIPFNQPQHFGDGTRLSIL.

This rearrangement joins TRBV13 to TRBJ2-5; TRBD1 aligns across 9 bases. Germline V CDR1 and CDR2: PRHDT, FYEKMQ (reference sequence). V gave up 5 bases and J gave up 5 bases; unmatched junction bases: 9. This CDR3 region has 15 residues. As DNA, the CDR3 is TGTGCCAGCAGCATACCCCGGACAGGGGTGGAGACCCAGTACTTC. Its translation is CASSIPRTGVETQYF. Full variable domain (missing parts from reference TRBV13 and TRBJ2-5): AAGVIQSPRHLIKEKRETATLKCYPIPRHDTVYWYQQGPGQDPQFLISFYEKMQSDKGSIPDRFSAQQFSDYHSELNMSSLELGDSALYFCASSIPRTGVETQYFGPGTRLLVL.

The chain joins TRBV4-3 to TRBJ2-4; D gene ambiguous. This CDR3 is 15 amino acids long. Germline CDR1 is LGHNA and CDR2 is YSLEER. Deletions cut 5 bases from V and 0 bases from J, with 11 bases between. The CDR3 bases are TGCGCCAGCAGCAAAAACGCGCTAGCCAAAAACATTCAGTACTTC. This codes for CASSKNALAKNIQYF.